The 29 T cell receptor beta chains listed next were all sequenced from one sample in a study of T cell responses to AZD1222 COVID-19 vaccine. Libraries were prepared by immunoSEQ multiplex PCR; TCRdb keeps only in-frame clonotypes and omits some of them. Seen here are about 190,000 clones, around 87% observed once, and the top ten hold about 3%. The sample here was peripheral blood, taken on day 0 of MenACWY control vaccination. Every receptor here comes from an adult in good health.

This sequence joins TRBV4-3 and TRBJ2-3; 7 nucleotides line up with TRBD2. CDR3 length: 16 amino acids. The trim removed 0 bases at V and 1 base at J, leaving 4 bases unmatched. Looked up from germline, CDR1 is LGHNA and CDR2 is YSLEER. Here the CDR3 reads CASSQDTGRGTDTQYF. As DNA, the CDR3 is TGCGCCAGCAGCCAAGATACGGGGAGGGGCACAGATACGCAGTATTTT.

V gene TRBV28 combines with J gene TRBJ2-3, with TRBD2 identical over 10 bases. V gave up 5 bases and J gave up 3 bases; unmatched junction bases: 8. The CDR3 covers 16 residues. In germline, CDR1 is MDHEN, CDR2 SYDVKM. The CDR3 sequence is CASSLSGAGGTDTQYF. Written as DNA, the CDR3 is TGTGCCAGCAGTCTCTCTGGAGCGGGAGGGACAGATACGCAGTATTTT. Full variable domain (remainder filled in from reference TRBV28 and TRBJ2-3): DVKVTQSSRYLVKRTGEKVFLECVQDMDHENMFWYRQDPGLGLRLIYFSYDVKMKEKGDIPEGYSVSREKKERFSLILESASTNQTSMYLCASSLSGAGGTDTQYFGPGTRLTVL.

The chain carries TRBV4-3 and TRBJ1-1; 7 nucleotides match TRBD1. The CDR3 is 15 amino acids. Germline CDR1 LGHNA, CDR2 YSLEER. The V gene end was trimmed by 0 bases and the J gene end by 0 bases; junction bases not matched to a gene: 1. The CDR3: CASSQEGTVNTEAFF. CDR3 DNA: TGCGCCAGCAGCCAAGAAGGGACAGTGAACACTGAAGCTTTCTTT.

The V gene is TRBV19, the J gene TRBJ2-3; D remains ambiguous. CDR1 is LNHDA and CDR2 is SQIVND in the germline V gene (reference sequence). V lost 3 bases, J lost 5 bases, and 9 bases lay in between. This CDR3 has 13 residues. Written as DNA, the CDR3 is TGTGCCAGTAGTATTTCTCCAGGAGATACGCAGTATTTT. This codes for CASSISPGDTQYF.

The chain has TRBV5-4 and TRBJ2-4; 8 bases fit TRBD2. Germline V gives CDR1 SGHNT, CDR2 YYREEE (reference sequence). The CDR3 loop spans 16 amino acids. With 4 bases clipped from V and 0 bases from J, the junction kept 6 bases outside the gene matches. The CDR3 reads CASSPRGALAKNIQYF. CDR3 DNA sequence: TGTGCCAGCAGCCCGCGGGGGGCCTTAGCCAAAAACATTCAGTACTTC.

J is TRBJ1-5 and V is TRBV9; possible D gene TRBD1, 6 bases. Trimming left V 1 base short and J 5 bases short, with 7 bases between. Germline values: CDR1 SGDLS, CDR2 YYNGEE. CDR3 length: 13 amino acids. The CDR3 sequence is CASSVTGYQPQHF. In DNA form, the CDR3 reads TGTGCCAGCAGCGTAACAGGGTATCAGCCCCAGCATTTT.

The CDR3 spells CASSLIQDRGAGYTF. CDR3 sequence (DNA): TGCGCCAGCAGCCTCATCCAGGACAGGGGTGCTGGCTACACCTTC. The rearrangement joins TRBV4-1 to TRBJ1-2, with 9 bases matching TRBD1. This CDR3 spans 15 amino acids. J gave up 7 bases and V 4 bases, and 10 bases lay outside the gene matches. Per germline, CDR1 MGHRA and CDR2 YSYEKL.

CDR3 sequence: CSASEGGRRTGELFF. CDR3 bases: TGCAGTGCTAGTGAAGGCGGGAGAAGGACCGGGGAGCTGTTTTTT. This chain connects TRBV20-1 to TRBJ2-2; 7 bases agree with TRBD2. With 3 bases clipped from V and 5 bases from J, the junction kept 9 bases outside the gene matches. The germline V gene encodes CDR1 DFQATT and CDR2 SNEGSKA (reference sequence). The CDR3 has 15 residues.

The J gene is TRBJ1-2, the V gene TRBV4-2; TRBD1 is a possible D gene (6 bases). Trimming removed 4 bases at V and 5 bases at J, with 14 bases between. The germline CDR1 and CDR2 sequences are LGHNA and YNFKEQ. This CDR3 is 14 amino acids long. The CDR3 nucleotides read TGTGCCAGCAGCCCTTCGGACAGCATATATGGCTACACCTTC. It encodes CASSPSDSIYGYTF.

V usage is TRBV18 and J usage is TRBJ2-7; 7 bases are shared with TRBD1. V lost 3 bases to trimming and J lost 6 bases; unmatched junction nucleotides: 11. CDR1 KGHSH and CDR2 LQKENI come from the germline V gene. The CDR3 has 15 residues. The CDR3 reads CASSPEGASKGEQYF. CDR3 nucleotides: TGTGCCAGCTCACCTGAGGGGGCGAGTAAGGGCGAGCAGTACTTC.

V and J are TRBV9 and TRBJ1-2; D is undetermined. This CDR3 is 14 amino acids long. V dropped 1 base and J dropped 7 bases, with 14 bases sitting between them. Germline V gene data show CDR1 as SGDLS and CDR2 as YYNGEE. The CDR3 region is CASSVIFMVGGYTF. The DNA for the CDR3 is TGTGCCAGCAGCGTAATTTTTATGGTAGGTGGCTACACCTTC.

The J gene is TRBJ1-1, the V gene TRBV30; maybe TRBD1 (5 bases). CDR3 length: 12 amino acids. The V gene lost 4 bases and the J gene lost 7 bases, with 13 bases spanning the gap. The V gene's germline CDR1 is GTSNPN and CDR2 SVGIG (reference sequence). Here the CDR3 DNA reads TGTGCCTGGACCCAGGGAGGGGTTGAAGCTTTCTTT. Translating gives CAWTQGGVEAFF.

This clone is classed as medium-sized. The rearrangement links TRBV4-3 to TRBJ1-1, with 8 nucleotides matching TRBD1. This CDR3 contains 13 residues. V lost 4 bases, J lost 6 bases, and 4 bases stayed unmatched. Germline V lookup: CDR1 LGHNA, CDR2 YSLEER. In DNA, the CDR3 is TGCGCCAGCAGCCGATCAGGGGGCTCTGAAGCTTTCTTT. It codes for CASSRSGGSEAFF.

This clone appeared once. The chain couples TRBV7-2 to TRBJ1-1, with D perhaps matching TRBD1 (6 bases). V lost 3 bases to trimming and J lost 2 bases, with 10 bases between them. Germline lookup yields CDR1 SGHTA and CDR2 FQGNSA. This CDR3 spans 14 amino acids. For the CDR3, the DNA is TGTGCCAGCAGCTTGGGGGGGACAAACACTGAAGCTTTCTTT. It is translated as CASSLGGTNTEAFF.

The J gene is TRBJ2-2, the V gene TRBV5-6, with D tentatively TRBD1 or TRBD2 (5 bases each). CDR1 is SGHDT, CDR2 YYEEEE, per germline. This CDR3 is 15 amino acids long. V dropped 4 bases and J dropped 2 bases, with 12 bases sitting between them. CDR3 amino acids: CASSLRDLNTGELFF. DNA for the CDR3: TGTGCCAGCAGCCTCCGGGACCTTAACACCGGGGAGCTGTTTTTT.

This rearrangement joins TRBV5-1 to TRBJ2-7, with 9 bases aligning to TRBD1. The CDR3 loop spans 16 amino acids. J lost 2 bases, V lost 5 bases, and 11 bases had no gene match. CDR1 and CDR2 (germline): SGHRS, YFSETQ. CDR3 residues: CASRLFPGQGAYEQYF. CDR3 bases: TGCGCCAGCAGACTGTTTCCGGGACAGGGTGCCTACGAGCAGTACTTC.

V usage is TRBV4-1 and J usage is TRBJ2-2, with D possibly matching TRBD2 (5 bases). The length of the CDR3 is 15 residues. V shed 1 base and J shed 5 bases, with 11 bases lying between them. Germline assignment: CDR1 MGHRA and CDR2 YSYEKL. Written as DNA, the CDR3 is TGCGCCAGCAGCCAAGGAGTTAGCGAAACCGGGGAGCTGTTTTTT. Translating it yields CASSQGVSETGELFF.

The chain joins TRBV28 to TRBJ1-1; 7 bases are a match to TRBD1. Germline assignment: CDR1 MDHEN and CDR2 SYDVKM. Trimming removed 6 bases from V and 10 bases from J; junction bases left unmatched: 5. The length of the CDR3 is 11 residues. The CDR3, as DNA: TGTGCCAGCAGCCCGAACAGGGGAGCTTTCTTT. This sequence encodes CASSPNRGAFF. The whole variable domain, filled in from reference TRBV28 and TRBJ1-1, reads DVKVTQSSRYLVKRTGEKVFLECVQDMDHENMFWYRQDPGLGLRLIYFSYDVKMKEKGDIPEGYSVSREKKERFSLILESASTNQTSMYLCASSPNRGAFFGQGTRLTVV.

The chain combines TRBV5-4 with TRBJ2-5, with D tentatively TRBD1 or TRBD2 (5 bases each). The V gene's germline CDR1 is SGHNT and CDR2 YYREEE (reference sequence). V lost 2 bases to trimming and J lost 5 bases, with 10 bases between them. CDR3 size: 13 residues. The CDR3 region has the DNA TGTGCCAGCAGCTTCGGATGGGGGGAGACCCAGTACTTC. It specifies CASSFGWGETQYF.

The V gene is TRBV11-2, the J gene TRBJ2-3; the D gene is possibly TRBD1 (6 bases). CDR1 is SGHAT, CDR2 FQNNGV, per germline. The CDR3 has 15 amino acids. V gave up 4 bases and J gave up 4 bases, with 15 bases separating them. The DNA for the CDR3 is TGTGCCAGCAGCTCCCAGGGGAAGGGGTCAGATACGCAGTATTTT. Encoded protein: CASSSQGKGSDTQYF. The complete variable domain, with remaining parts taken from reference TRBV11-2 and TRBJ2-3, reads EAGVAQSPRYKIIEKRQSVAFWCNPISGHATLYWYQQILGQGPKLLIQFQNNGVVDDSQLPKDRFSAERLKGVDSTLKIQPAKLEDSAVYLCASSSQGKGSDTQYFGPGTRLTVL.

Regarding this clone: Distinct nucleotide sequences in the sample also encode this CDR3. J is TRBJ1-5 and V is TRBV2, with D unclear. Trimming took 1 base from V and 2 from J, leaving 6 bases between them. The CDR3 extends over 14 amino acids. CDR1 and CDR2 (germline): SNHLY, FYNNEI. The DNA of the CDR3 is TGTGCCAGCAGTGAAGACCGTGGCAATCAGCCCCAGCATTTT. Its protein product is CASSEDRGNQPQHF. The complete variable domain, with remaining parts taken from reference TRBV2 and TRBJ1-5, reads EPEVTQTPSHQVTQMGQEVILRCVPISNHLYFYWYRQILGQKVEFLVSFYNNEISEKSEIFDDQFSVERPDGSNFTLKIRSTKLEDSAMYFCASSEDRGNQPQHFGDGTRLSIL.

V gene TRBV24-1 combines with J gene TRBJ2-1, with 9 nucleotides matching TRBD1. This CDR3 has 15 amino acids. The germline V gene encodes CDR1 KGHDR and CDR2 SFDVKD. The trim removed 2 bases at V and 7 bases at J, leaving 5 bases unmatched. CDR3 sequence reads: CATSDSGTGRNEQFF. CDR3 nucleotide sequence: TGTGCCACCAGTGATTCAGGGACAGGGAGGAATGAGCAGTTCTTC.

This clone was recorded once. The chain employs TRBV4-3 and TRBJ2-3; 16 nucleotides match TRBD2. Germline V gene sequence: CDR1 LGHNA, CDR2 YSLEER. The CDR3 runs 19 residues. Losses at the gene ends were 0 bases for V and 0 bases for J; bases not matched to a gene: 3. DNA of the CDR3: TGCGCCAGCAGCCAAGAGGGACTAGCGGGGGGGCCAAGCACAGATACGCAGTATTTT. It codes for CASSQEGLAGGPSTDTQYF.

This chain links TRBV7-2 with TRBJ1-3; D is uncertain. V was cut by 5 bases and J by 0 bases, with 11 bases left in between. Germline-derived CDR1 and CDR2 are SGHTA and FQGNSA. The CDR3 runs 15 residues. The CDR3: CASSPDGFSGNTIYF. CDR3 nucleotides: TGTGCCAGCAGCCCGGACGGATTCTCTGGAAACACCATATATTTT.

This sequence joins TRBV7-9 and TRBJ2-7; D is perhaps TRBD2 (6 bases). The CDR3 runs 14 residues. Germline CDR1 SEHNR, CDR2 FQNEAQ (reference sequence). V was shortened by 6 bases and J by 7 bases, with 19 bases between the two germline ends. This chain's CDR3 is CASSSSQGLGEQYF. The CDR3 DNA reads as TGTGCCAGCAGTTCCTCTCAGGGACTGGGGGAGCAGTACTTC. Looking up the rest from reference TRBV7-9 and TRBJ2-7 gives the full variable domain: DTGVSQNPRHKITKRGQNVTFRCDPISEHNRLYWYRQTLGQGPEFLTYFQNEAQLEKSRLLSDRFSAERPKGSFSTLEIQRTEQGDSAMYLCASSSSQGLGEQYFGPGTRLTVT.

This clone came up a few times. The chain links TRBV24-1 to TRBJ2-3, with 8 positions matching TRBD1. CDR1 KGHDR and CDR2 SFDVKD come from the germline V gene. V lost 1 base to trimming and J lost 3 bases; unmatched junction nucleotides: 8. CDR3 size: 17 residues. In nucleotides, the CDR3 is TGTGCCACCAGTGATTTTGGACGGAGACAGGGGACAGATACGCAGTATTTT. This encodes CATSDFGRRQGTDTQYF.

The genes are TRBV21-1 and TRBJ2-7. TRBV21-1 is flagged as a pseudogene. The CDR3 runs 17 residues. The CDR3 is CASSPPLTGRMVSEQYF. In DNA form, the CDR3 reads TGTGCCAGCAGCCCCCCCCTCACCGGGCGAATGGTATCCGAGCAGTACTTC.

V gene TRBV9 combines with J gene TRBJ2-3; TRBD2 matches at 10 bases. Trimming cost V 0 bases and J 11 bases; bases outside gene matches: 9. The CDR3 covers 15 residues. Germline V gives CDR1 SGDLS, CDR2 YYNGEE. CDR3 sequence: CASSVESGGARLQYF. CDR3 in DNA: TGTGCCAGCAGCGTAGAAAGCGGGGGGGCCCGACTGCAGTATTTT.

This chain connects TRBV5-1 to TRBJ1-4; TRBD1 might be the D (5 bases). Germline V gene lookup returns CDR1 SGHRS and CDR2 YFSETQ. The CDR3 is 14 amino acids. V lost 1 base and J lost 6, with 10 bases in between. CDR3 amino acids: CASSLRQRDEKLFF. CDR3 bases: TGCGCCAGCAGCTTGAGACAGCGTGATGAAAAACTGTTTTTT.